Reported below is one T cell receptor (beta chain). The data were taken from a study of blood T cell repertoires in COVID-19. CDR1 and CDR2 from the germline V gene are DFQATT and SNEGSKA (reference sequence). The ends lost 5 bases at V and 5 bases at J; junction bases unmatched: 1. There are 11 residues in the CDR3. Under the authors' procedure: By means of reference gene primer amplification, nucleated cell counts were estimated. Profiling relied on immunoSEQ multiplex PCR, and the TCRdb table lists in-frame clones only, not all of them. V and J calls and clone size are given by that table; D and trimming were obtained from the DNA. The table has 130,000 to 150,000 clones, more than 65% seen once.

This clonotype originated in a woman between 45 and 65 years old in a cohort sampled during active or convalescent COVID-19. Sequencing was performed on peripheral blood. The chain employs TRBV20-1 and TRBJ2-5; TRBD2 agrees at 8 bases. DNA of the CDR3: TGCAGTGCTCGACTAGCGGAGACCCAGTACTTC. As protein: CSARLAETQYF.